A selection of T cell receptor beta chains follows, all from one sample in a study of identical twins. TCRdb used MiXCR to reprocess the 5' RACE reads, holding one entry per CDR3 protein. The sample lists about 720,000 distinct CDR3 sequences, 8.5% to 9% occurring once. This same sample was also part of a study on yellow fever vaccine responses in identical twins.

The material sequenced was PBMCs. These receptor sequences come from a woman between 18 and 29 years old in good health. Each CDR3 is given with its conserved first and last residue. The D gene is left open where the match is weak. Size is stated for part of the rows, as once, few or many counts, or as a class when the clone is expanded.

D	V	length	J	size	DNA	CDR3
TRBD2	TRBV7-9	16	TRBJ2-3	few	TGTGCCAGCAGCTCCGGACTAGCGGGGGGAGTAGATACGCAGTATTTT	CASSSGLAGGVDTQYF
NA	TRBV4-3	15	TRBJ2-7	few	TGCGCCAGCAGCCAAGAGGCCAGGGCGGCGGGCGAGCAGTACTTC	CASSQEARAAGEQYF
NA	TRBV5-6	15	TRBJ2-7	many	TGTGCCAGCAGCAAAGGACTGTACGTCTCCTACGAGCAGTACTTC	CASSKGLYVSYEQYF
NA	TRBV6-5	12	TRBJ1-2	NA	TGTGCCAGCAGGGGGCCCGTTGGTGGCTACACCTTC	CASRGPVGGYTF
NA	TRBV28	15	TRBJ2-3	NA	TGTGCCAGCAGTAACAGGTTTTCTAGCACAGATACGCAGTATTTT	CASSNRFSSTDTQYF
TRBD2	TRBV5-1	15	TRBJ2-7	few	TGCGCCAGCAGCTTGACTAGCGGGGGGGGCTACGAGCAGTACTTC	CASSLTSGGGYEQYF
NA	TRBV20-1	15	TRBJ2-2	few	TGCAGTGCTGTTCAGGGTACGCTCGACACCGGGGAGCTGTTTTTT	CSAVQGTLDTGELFF
NA	TRBV10-1	14	TRBJ2-3	few	TGCGCCAGCAGTGAACAGCGGCGCACAGATACGCAGTATTTT	CASSEQRRTDTQYF
TRBD2	TRBV7-2	16	TRBJ2-1	NA	TGTGCCAGCAGCTTAGAAGGGACTAGGAGACACAATGAGCAGTTCTTC	CASSLEGTRRHNEQFF
NA	TRBV20-1	15	TRBJ2-1	few	TGCAGTGCTAGAGATTACGGCGGGAACCCCAATGAGCAGTTCTTC	CSARDYGGNPNEQFF
NA	TRBV29-1	14	TRBJ2-2	many	TGCAGCGTTGATCTGGGAATGAACACCGGGGAGCTGTTTTTT	CSVDLGMNTGELFF
NA	TRBV6-5	13	TRBJ2-1	few	TGTGCCAGCAGTTACGGACGACGGGATGAGCAGTTCTTC	CASSYGRRDEQFF
TRBD2	TRBV9	15	TRBJ2-7	NA	TGTGCCAGCAGCGTAGGTAGCGGGAGTGTCTACGAGCAGTACTTC	CASSVGSGSVYEQYF
NA	TRBV20-1	17	TRBJ2-1	many	TGCAGTGCTAGAGCCGATTCTTCGGAGAGCTCCTACAATGAGCAGTTCTTC	CSARADSSESSYNEQFF